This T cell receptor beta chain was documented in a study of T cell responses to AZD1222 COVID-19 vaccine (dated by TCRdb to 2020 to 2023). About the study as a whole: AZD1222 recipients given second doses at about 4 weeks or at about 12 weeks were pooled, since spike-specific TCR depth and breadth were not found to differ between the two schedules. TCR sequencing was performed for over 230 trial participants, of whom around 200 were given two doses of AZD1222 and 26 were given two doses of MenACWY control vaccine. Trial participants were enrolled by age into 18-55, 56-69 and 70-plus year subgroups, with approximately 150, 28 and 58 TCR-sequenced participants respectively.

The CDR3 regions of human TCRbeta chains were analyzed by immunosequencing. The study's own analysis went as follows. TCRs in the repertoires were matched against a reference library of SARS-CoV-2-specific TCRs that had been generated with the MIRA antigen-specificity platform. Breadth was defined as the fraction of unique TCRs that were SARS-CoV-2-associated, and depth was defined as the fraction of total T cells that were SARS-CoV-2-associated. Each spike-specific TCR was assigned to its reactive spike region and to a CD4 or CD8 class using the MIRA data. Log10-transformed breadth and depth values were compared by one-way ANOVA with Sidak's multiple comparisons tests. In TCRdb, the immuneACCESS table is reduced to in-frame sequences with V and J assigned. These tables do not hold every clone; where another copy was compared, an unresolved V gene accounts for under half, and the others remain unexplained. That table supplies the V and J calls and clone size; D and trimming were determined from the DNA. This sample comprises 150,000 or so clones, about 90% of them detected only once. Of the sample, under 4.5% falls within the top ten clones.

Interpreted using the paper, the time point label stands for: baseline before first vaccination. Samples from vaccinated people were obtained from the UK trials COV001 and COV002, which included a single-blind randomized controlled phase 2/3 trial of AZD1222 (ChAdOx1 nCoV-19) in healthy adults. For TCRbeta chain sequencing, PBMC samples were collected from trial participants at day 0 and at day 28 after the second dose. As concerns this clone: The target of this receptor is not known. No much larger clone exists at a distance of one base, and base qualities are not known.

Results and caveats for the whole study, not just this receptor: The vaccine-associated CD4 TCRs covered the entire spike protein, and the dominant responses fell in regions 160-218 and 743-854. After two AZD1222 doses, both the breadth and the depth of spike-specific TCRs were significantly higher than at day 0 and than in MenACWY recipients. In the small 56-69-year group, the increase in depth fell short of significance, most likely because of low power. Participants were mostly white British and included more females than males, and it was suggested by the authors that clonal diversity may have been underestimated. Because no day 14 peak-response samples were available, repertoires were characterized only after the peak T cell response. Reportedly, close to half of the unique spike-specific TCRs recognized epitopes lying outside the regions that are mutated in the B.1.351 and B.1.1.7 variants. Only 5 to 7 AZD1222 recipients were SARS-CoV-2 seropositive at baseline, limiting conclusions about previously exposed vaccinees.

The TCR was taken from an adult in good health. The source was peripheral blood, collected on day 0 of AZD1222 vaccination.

The CDR3 reads CASSSFSETYEQYF. The DNA sequence is as follows: TGTGCCAGCAGTTCATTCTCGGAGACCTACGAGCAGTACTTC. The V gene is TRBV27 and the J gene is TRBJ2-7; no D gene is confidently identified. V drops 4 bases and J drops 2 bases, leaving 12 bases in between. The germline V gene (reference sequence) provides CDR1 MNHEY and CDR2 SMNVEV. Measured from the cysteine to the phenylalanine, the CDR3 is 14 residues long. Kept here is only the CDR3 DNA, which spans 42 bases and is read in frame from base 1.